A selection of T cell receptor beta chains follows, all from one sample in a study of T cells in Graves' hyperthyroidism and ophthalmopathy. TCRdb used MiXCR to reprocess the multiplex PCR reads, holding one entry per CDR3 protein. The table includes more than 300,000 distinct CDR3 sequences, less than 20% detected once. The specimen was blood. The origin of the receptors is a man younger than 35 with Graves' ophthalmopathy. Each CDR3 is given with its conserved first and last residue. D genes are given only for firm matches. Only some rows state a clone size, as once, few, many or a class for expanded clones.

D,size,J,V,DNA,CDR3
TRBD1,.,TRBJ2-1,TRBV6-1,TGTGCCAGCAGTGAATCTCCCGGGACAGGCTACAATGAGCAGTTCTTC,CASSESPGTGYNEQFF
TRBD1,many,TRBJ1-5,TRBV7-9,TGTGCCAGCAGCTTAGGGACAGGGTTCCATCAGCCCCAGCATTTT,CASSLGTGFHQPQHF
TRBD1,.,TRBJ1-1,TRBV13,TGTGCCAGCAGCGCCCACCGGTACAGGGGTGTAAACACTGAAGCTTTCTTT,CASSAHRYRGVNTEAFF
.,many,TRBJ2-3,TRBV5-1,TGCGCCAGCAGCCCAAGCGGCGGGATGGTTGGGGATACGCAGTATTTT,CASSPSGGMVGDTQYF
TRBD1,few,TRBJ1-2,TRBV9,TGTGCCAGCAGGGTCCAGGGGGGCTATGGCTACACCTTC,CASRVQGGYGYTF
.,few,TRBJ2-7,TRBV28,TGTGCCAGCAGAGGGGTTTACGAGCAGTACTTC,CASRGVYEQYF
.,few,TRBJ1-2,TRBV12-3/TRBV12-4,TGTGCCAGCAGTACGAATCGCCGACCTCAGCACTATGGCTACACCTTC,CASSTNRRPQHYGYTF
.,few,TRBJ2-4,TRBV24-1,TGTGCCACCAGTGACCCCGACTTGTCCAAAAACATTCAGTACTTC,CATSDPDLSKNIQYF
.,many,TRBJ1-2,TRBV12-3/TRBV12-4,TGTGCCAGCAGTTTTGGGTTTCCCTATGGCTACACCTTC,CASSFGFPYGYTF
.,many,TRBJ1-6,TRBV7-9,TGTGCCAGCAGCTTTCGGGGGGATTCACCCCTCCACTTT,CASSFRGDSPLHF
TRBD1,many,TRBJ1-6,TRBV10-3,TGTGCCATCAGTGAATCCGGGACAGGAGCTAATTCACCCCTCCACTTT,CAISESGTGANSPLHF
.,many,TRBJ1-1,TRBV29-1,TGCAGCGCGGAGTTAAACACTGAAGCTTTCTTT,CSAELNTEAFF
.,.,TRBJ2-3,TRBV24-1,TGTGCCACCAGTGATCACGGGACCAAGCCCGCGGGCACAGATACGCAGTATTTT,CATSDHGTKPAGTDTQYF
TRBD2,many,TRBJ2-1,TRBV20-1,TGCAGTGCTAGACCCTCTAGCGGGGGTGGAAATGAGCAGTTCTTC,CSARPSSGGGNEQFF
.,many,TRBJ1-2,TRBV11-3,TGTGCCAGCAGCTTAGGGGGCCGACGGCGGACGTACATGTACACCAACTATGGCTACACCTTC,CASSLGGRRRTYMYTNYGYTF
.,few,TRBJ2-2,TRBV5-5,TGTGCCAGCAGGTTAGAACATTTCAACACCGGGGAGCTGTTTTTT,CASRLEHFNTGELFF
.,many,TRBJ2-3,TRBV3-1,TGTGCCAGCAGCCATTTCACTCGGGGCACAGATACGCAGTATTTT,CASSHFTRGTDTQYF